The T cell receptor (beta chain) under discussion was sequenced for a study of shared clonotypes between healthy human individuals. General study results and limits: In having few donors, the study represented limited genetic and exposure-history diversity. Unshared clonotypes carried lower generation probabilities than those common to all four donors. Rarefaction exposed incomplete sorted-subset sequencing despite large depth.

Trimming pared 0 bases from V and 5 bases from J, leaving 7 bases between. The germline gives CDR1 SGHNT, CDR2 YYREEE (reference sequence). There are 13 residues in the CDR3. This clone was observed a few times. Antigen: not known. TCRdb's table, derived via immunoSEQ multiplex PCR, lists solely in-frame clones and lacks some. The sample has about 300,000 clones, around 74% seen once. Sequencing used memory CD4+ T cells sorted from blood. The sample's subset: CD45RA-negative fraction. The TCR originated in a man aged 25 to 40 in good health. The chain employs TRBV5-4 and TRBJ2-3, with D tentatively TRBD2 (5 bases). CDR3 in DNA: TGTGCCAGCAGCTTGGTAGGGAGAGATACGCAGTATTTT. Protein: CASSLVGRDTQYF.